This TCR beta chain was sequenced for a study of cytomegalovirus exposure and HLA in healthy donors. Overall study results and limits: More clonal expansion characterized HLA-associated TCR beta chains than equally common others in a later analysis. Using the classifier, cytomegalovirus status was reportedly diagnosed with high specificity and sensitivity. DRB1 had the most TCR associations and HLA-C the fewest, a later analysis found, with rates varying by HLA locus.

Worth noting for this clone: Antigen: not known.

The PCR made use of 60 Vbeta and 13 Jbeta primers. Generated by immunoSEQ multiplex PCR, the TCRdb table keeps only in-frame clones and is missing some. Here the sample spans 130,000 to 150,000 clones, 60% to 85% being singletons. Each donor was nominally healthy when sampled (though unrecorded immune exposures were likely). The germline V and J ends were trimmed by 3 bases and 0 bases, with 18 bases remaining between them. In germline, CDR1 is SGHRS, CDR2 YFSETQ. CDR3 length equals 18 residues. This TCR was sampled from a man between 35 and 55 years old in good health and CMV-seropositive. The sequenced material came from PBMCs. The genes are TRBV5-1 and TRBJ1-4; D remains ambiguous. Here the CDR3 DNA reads TGCGCCAGCAGCTCGTTGCCGGGGATGGCTCCAACTAATGAAAAACTGTTTTTT. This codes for CASSSLPGMAPTNEKLFF. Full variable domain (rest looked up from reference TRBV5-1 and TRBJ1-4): KAGVTQTPRYLIKTRGQQVTLSCSPISGHRSVSWYQQTPGQGLQFLFEYFSETQRNKGNFPGRFSGRQFSNSRSEMNVSTLELGDSALYLCASSSLPGMAPTNEKLFFGSGTQLSVL.